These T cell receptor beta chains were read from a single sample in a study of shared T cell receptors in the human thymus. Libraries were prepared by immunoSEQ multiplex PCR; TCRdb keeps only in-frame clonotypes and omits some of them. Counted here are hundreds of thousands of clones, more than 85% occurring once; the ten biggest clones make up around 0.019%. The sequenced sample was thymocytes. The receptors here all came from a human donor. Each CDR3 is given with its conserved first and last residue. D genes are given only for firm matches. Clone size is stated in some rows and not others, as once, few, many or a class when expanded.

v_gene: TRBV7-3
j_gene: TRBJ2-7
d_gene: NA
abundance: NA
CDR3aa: CASSLDPGDPVTRAISDYEQYF
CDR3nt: TGTGCCAGCAGCTTAGACCCCGGGGATCCAGTGACGAGAGCGATTTCCGACTACGAGCAGTACTTC

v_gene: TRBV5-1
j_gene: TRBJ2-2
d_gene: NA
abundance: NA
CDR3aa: CASSLKRLADTGELFF
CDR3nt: TGCGCCAGCAGCTTGAAAAGGCTAGCAGACACCGGGGAGCTGTTTTTT

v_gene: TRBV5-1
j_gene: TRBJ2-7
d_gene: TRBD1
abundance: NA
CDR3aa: CASSWDGQGYEQYF
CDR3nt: TGCGCCAGCAGCTGGGACGGACAGGGATACGAGCAGTACTTC

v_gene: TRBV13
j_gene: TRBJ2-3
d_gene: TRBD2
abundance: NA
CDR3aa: CASSLDVSPSTSGSKITDTQYF
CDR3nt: TGTGCCAGCAGCTTAGATGTCAGTCCGTCGACTAGCGGGAGTAAGATCACAGATACGCAGTATTTT

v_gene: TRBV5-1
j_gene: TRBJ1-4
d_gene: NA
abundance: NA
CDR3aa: CASSKDSPNEKLFF
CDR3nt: TGCGCCAGCAGCAAGGACAGCCCTAATGAAAAACTGTTTTTT

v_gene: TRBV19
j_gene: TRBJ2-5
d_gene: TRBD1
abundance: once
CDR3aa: CASKPDRGYETQYF
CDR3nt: TGTGCCAGTAAACCGGACAGGGGGTATGAGACCCAGTACTTC

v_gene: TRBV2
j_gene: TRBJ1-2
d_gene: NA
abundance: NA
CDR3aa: CASRTGGRDHAF
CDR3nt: TGTGCCAGCAGAACCGGGGGCCGGGACCACGCCTTC

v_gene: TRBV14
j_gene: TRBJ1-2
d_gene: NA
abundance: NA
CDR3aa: CASSQRTPGTVDGYTF
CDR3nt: TGTGCCAGCAGCCAACGCACTCCCGGGACCGTTGATGGCTACACCTTC

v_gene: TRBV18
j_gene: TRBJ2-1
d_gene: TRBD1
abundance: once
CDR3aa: CASSPSPPRDRGPGEQFF
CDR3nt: TGTGCCAGCTCACCTAGCCCCCCTCGGGACAGGGGGCCAGGTGAGCAGTTCTTC

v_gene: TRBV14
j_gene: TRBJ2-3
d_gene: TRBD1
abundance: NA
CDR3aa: CASSQTSRDSRTDTQYF
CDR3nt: TGTGCCAGCAGCCAAACTTCCAGGGACAGCCGCACAGATACGCAGTATTTT

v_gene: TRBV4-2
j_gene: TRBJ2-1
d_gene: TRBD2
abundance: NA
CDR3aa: CASSQDLAGGRRNEQFF
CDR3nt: TGTGCCAGCAGCCAAGATCTAGCGGGAGGAAGAAGAAATGAGCAGTTCTTC

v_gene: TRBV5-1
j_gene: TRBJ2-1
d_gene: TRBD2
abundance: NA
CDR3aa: CASSQPTSVDNEQFF
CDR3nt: TGCGCCAGCAGCCAACCGACTAGCGTGGACAATGAGCAGTTCTTC

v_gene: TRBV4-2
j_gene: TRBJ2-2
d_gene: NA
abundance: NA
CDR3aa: CASSQDVSLRGGTGELFF
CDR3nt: TGTGCCAGCAGCCAAGATGTTAGCCTCAGGGGCGGCACCGGGGAGCTGTTTTTT

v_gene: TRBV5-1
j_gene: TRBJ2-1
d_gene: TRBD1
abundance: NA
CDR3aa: CASSHQTIRDSKDKGSYNEQFF
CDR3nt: TGCGCCAGCAGCCATCAAACGATCCGGGACAGCAAGGACAAGGGCTCCTACAATGAGCAGTTCTTC

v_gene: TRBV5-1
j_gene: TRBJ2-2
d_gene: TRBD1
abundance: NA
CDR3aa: CASSLANPGTDNTGELFF
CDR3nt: TGCGCCAGCAGCTTGGCGAACCCCGGGACAGATAACACCGGGGAGCTGTTTTTT

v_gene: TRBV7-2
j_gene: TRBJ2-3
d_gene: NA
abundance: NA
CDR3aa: CASSSLETGTDTQYF
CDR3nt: TGTGCCAGCAGTAGTTTAGAGACAGGCACAGATACGCAGTATTTT

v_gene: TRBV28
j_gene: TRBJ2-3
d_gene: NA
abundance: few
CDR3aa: CASSSKDPPGITDTQYF
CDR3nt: TGTGCCAGCAGTAGCAAGGACCCTCCAGGAATCACAGATACGCAGTATTTT

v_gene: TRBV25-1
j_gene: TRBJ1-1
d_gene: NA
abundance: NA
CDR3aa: CASSHPESNTEAFF
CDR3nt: TGTGCCAGCTCCCATCCAGAATCTAACACTGAAGCTTTCTTT

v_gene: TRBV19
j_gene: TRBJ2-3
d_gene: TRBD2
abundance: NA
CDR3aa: CASRPSGRRTDTQYF
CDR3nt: TGTGCCAGTAGACCTAGCGGGAGGAGGACAGATACGCAGTATTTT

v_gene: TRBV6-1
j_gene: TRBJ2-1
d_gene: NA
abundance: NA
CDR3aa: CASSEVWGIYNEQFF
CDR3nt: TGTGCCAGCAGTGAAGTCTGGGGAATCTACAATGAGCAGTTCTTC

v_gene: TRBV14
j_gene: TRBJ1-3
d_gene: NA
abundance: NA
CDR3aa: CASSQGVLRLGNTIYF
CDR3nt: TGTGCCAGCAGCCAAGGCGTATTGAGGTTGGGAAACACCATATATTTT

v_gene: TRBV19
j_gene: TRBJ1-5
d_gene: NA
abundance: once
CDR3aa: CASRARGNQPQHF
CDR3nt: TGTGCCAGCCGGGCTCGAGGCAATCAGCCCCAGCATTTT

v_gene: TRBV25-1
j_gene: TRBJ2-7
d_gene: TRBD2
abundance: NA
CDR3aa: CASTPGTSGRGTYEQYF
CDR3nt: TGTGCCAGCACCCCCGGGACTAGCGGGAGGGGTACCTACGAGCAGTACTTC

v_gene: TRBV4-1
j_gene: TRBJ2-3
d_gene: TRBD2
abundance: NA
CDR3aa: CASSQGRREGADTQYF
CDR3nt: TGCGCCAGCAGCCAAGGAAGGCGGGAGGGTGCAGATACGCAGTATTTT

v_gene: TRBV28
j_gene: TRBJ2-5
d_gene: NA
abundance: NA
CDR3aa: CASRPTEGASEKQETQYF
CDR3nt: TGTGCCAGCAGACCCACTGAGGGGGCTAGCGAAAAACAAGAGACCCAGTACTTC

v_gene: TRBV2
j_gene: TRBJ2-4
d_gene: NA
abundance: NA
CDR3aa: CASSEGLLNAAEAGLLAKNIQYF
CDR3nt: TGTGCCAGCAGTGAAGGGCTGTTAAACGCGGCGGAAGCGGGTCTTTTAGCCAAAAACATTCAGTACTTC

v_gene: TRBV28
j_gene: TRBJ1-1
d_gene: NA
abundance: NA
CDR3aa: CASSRAVPTEAFF
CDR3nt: TGTGCCAGCAGCCGCGCCGTTCCCACTGAAGCTTTCTTT

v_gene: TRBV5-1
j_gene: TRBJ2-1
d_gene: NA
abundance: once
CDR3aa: CASSFRDPPYNEQFF
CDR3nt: TGCGCCAGCAGCTTCCGGGACCCGCCCTACAATGAGCAGTTCTTC

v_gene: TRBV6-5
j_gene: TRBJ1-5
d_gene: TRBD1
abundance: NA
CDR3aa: CASRDADREDQPQHF
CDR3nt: TGTGCCAGCAGGGACGCGGACAGGGAGGACCAGCCCCAGCATTTT

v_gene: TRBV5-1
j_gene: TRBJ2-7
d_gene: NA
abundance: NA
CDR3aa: CASSLVGDSYEQYF
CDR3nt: TGCGCCAGCAGCTTGGTTGGGGACTCCTACGAGCAGTACTTC

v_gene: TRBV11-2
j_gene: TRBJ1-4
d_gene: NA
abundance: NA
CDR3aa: CASRIAGPHSSGEKLFF
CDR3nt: TGTGCCAGCAGAATTGCCGGGCCCCACTCCAGCGGGGAAAAACTGTTTTTT

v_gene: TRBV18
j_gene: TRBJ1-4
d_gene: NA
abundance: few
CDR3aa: CASSPPTLATNEKLFF
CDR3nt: TGTGCCAGCTCACCCCCGACACTTGCAACTAATGAAAAACTGTTTTTT

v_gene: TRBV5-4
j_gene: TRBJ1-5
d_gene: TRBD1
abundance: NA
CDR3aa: CASATGPNQPQHF
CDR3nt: TGTGCCTCAGCGACAGGGCCCAATCAGCCCCAGCATTTT

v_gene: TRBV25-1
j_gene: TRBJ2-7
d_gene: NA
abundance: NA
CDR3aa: CASSDSLVDEQYF
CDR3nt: TGTGCCAGCAGTGACTCCCTCGTGGACGAGCAGTACTTC

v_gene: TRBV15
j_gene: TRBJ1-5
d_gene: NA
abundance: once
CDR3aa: CATSSGRGAGNQPQHF
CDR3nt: TGTGCCACCAGCAGTGGTAGGGGGGCAGGCAATCAGCCCCAGCATTTT

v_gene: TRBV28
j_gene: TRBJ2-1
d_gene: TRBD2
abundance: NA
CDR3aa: CASSLRRTSGRGGRSYNEQFF
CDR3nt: TGTGCCAGCAGTCTCCGCCGGACTAGCGGGAGGGGGGGAAGATCCTACAATGAGCAGTTCTTC

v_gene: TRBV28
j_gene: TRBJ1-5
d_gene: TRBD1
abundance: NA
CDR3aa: CASSAGTGKRQPQHF
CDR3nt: TGTGCCAGCAGTGCCGGGACAGGAAAAAGACAGCCCCAGCATTTT

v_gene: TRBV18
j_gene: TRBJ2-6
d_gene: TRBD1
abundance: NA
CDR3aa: CASSPGQEKGSGANVLTF
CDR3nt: TGTGCCAGCTCCCCCGGACAGGAGAAAGGATCTGGGGCCAACGTCCTGACTTTC

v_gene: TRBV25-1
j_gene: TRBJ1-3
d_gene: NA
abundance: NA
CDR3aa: CASTPHTGLSGNTIYF
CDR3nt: TGTGCCAGCACCCCTCATACAGGTCTCTCTGGAAACACCATATATTTT

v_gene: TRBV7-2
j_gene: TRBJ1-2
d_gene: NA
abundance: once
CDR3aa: CASSSVYGYTF
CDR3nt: TGTGCCAGCAGCTCTGTCTATGGCTACACCTTC

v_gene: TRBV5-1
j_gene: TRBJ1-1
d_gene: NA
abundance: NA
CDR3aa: CASSHLLGTNTEAFF
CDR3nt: TGCGCCAGCAGCCACCTCTTGGGGACGAACACTGAAGCTTTCTTT

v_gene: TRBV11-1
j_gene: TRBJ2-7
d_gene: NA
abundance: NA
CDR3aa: CASSPSTRIYEQYF
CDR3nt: TGTGCCAGCAGCCCATCAACAAGGATCTACGAGCAGTACTTC

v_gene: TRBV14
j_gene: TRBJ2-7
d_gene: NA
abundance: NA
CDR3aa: CASSQDRSGPIYEQYF
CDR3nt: TGTGCCAGCAGCCAAGATCGGAGTGGGCCGATATACGAGCAGTACTTC

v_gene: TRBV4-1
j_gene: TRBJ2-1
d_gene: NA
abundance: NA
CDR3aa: CASSPIDWGGAHNEQFF
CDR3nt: TGCGCCAGCAGCCCGATCGACTGGGGTGGGGCCCACAATGAGCAGTTCTTC